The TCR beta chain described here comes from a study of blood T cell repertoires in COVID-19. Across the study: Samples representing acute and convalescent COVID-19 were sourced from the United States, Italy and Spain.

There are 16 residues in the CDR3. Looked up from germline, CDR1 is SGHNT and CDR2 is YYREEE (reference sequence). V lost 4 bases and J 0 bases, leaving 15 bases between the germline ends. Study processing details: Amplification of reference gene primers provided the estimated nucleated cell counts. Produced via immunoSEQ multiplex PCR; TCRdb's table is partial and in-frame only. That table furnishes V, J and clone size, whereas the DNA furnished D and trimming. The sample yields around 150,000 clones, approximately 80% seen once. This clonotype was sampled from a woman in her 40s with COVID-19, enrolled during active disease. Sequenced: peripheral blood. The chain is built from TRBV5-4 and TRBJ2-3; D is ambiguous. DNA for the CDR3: TGTGCCAGCAGCGGAGACTTCGGGTCTAGCACAGATACGCAGTATTTT. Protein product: CASSGDFGSSTDTQYF.